This T cell receptor (beta chain) comes out of a study of T cells after yellow fever vaccination (dated by TCRdb to between 2018 and 2021). Regarding the study in general: The SMART-Seq v4 Ultra Low Input RNA kit was used to prepare libraries from fractions with low cell numbers. Blood was drawn at multiple timepoints before and after primary and secondary immunization, with bulk PBMC replicates and cell subsets isolated. The cohort comprised two healthy male donors, one aged 18 to 30 and one aged 30 to 39 years. To track T-cell clones before and after primary and booster YFV17D yellow fever vaccination, bulk TCR alpha and beta repertoires were sequenced longitudinally.

TCR cDNA was made using 5'RACE template switching, a step that added a universal primer site and unique molecular identifiers. cDNA synthesis was primed from both the TCR alpha and TCR beta constant segments. Libraries were amplified in two PCR steps, with sample barcodes and sequencing adapters added in the second step. Sequencing of libraries was performed on Illumina HiSeq 2500 (2x100 bp) or NovaSeq (2x150 bp). In the paper's pipeline: Demultiplexing of reads and collapsing into UMI consensus sequences were performed with MIGEC, and V(D)J alignment was carried out with MiXCR. Clonotypes responding to the vaccine were identified with edgeR on replicate PBMC samples, with the criteria of FDR below 0.01 and a log2 fold change above 5 up to day 15. Bulk clonotypes were assigned CD4 or CD8 identity according to which sequenced CD4 or CD8 repertoire held them at higher abundance. TCRdb applied fastp at Q25 and MiXCR to the public reads, then kept only in-frame beta chains. Every CDR3 protein is listed once, alongside the most common genes and DNA of its rows. These V and J calls are TCRdb output, not the study's own analysis. The table for this sample lists fewer than 450,000 distinct CDR3 sequences; under 14% of them were counted only once. The ten largest clones take up around 18% of the sample.

The sample's treatment or condition label, in plain terms: live attenuated yellow fever vaccine strain. At each blood-draw timepoint, two biological replicates of bulk PBMCs were obtained. PBMCs were isolated from peripheral blood using a standard Ficoll-Paque protocol. TriZol was used to extract RNA from bulk PBMCs, CD4 and CD8 fractions, and dextramer-positive and dextramer-negative fractions. Overall study outcomes, separate from this receptor: A small share of clonotypes was detected in both CD4 and CD8 compartments, with the overlap likely arising from convergent recombination. Compared with the primary T-cell response, the secondary T-cell response was weaker but faster, peaking on day 5 rather than day 15. Most clones expanded after primary vaccination (about 95% of CD4 and about 85% of CD8) were re-detected after the booster, suggesting that broad memory maintenance occurred. The study included only a couple of donors, which limits how far the findings can be generalized. Because abundant contaminating clonotypes from the bulk population could be contained in FACS-sorted repertoires, computational filtering was required.

To note about this clonotype: This receptor's antigen is unknown. No per-base quality is available; no much larger clone lies one base away.

The TCR originated in a young man who received the YFV17D yellow fever vaccine. Source: PBMCs, taken on the day of the first yellow fever vaccination.

The CDR3 reads as follows: CASSIFGQGNTGELFF. Here is the DNA: TGTGCCAGTAGTATCTTTGGGCAGGGTAACACCGGGGAGCTGTTTTTT. Recombination connected TRBV19 to TRBJ2-2; a tentative D call is TRBD1 (5 bases match). V drops 3 bases and J drops 2 bases, leaving 13 bases in between. CDR1 and CDR2 are read off the germline V gene (reference sequence) as LNHDA and SQIVND. The CDR3 runs 16 amino acids, cysteine and phenylalanine included. Only the CDR3 DNA stays, 48 bases, in frame from base 1.